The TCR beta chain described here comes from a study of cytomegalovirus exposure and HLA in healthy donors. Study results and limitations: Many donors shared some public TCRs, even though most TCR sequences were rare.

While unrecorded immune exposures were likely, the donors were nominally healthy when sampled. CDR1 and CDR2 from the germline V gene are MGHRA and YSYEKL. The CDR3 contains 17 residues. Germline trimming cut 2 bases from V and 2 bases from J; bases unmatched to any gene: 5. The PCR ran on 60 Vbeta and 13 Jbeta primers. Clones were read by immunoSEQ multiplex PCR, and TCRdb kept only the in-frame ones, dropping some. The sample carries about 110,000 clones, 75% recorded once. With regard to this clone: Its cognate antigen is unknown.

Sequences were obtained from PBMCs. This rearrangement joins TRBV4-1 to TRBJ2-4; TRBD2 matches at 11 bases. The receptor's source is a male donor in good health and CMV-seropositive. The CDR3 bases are TGCGCCAGCAGCCAAACCGGGACTAGCGGCCCCAAAAACATTCAGTACTTC. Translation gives CASSQTGTSGPKNIQYF.